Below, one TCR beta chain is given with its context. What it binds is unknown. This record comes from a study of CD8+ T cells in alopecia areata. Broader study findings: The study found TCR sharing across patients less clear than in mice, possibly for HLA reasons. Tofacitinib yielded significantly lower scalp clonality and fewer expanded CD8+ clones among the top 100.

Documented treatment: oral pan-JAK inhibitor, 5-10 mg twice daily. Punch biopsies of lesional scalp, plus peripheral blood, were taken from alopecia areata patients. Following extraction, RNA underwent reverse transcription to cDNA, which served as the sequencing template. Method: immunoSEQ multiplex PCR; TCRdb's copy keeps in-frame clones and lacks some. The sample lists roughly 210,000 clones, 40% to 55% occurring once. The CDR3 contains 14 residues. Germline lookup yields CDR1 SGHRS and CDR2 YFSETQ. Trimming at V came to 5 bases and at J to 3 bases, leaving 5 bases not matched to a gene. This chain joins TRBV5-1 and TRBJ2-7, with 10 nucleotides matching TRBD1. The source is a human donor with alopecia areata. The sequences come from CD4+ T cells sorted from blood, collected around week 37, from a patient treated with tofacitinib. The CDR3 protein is CASRPDRGVYEQYF. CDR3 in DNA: TGCGCCAGCAGACCGGACAGGGGGGTCTACGAGCAGTACTTC.